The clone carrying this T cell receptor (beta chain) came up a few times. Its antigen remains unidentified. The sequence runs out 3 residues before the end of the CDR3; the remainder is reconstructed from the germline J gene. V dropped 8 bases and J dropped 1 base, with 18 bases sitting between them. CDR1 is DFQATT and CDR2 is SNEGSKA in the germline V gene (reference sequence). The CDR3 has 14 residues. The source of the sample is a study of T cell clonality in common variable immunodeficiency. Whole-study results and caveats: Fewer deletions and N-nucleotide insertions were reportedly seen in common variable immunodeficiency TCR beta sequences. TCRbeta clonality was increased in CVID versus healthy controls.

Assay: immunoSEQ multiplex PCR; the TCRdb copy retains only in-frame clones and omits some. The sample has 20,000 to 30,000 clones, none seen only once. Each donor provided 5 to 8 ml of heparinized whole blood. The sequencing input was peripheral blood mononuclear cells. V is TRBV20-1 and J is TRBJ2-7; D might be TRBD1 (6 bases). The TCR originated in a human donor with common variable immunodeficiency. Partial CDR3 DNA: TGCAGTTCGAGGGCCGGCAGGGGATCCTACGAG. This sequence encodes CSSRAGRGSYE. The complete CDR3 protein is CSSRAGRGSYEQYF.